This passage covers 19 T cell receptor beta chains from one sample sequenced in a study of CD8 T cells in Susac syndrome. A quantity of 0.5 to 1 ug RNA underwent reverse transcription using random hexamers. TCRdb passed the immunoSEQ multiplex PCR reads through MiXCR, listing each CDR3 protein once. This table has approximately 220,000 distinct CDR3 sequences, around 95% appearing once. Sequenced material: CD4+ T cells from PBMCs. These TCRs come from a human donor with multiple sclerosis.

This chain's CDR3 is CASRTAGGGATEAFF. The CDR3 DNA sequence: TGTGCCAGCAGGACCGCAGGAGGGGGGGCAACTGAAGCTTTCTTT. This sequence joins TRBV2 and TRBJ1-1; possibly TRBD1 for D (6 bases). Trimming pared 6 bases from V and 5 bases from J, leaving 19 bases between. From germline, CDR1 is SNHLY and CDR2 FYNNEI. The CDR3 totals 15 residues.

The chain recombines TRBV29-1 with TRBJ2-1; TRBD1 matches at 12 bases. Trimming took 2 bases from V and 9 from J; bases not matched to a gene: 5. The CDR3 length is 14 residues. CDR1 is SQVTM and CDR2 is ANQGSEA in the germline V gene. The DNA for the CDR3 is TGCAGCGTTGAAAAGGGACAGGGGGCTGGTGAGCAGTTCTTC. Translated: CSVEKGQGAGEQFF.

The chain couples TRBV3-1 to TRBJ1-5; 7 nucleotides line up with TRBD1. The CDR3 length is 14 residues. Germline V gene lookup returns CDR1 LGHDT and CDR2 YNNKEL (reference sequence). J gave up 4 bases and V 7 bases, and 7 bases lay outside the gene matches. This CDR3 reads CASTLRGANQPQHF. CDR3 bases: TGTGCCAGCACCCTCAGGGGGGCGAATCAGCCCCAGCATTTT.

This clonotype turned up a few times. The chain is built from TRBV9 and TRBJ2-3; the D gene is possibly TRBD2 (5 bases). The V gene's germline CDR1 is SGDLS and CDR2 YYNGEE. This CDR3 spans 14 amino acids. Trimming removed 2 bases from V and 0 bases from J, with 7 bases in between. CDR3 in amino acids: CASSVEASTDTQYF. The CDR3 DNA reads TGTGCCAGCAGCGTGGAGGCGAGCACAGATACGCAGTATTTT.

The CDR3 nucleotides read TGTGCCAGCAGTTTGGGGACAACCTACGAGCAGTACTTC. It codes for CASSLGTTYEQYF. The chain links TRBV12-3 or TRBV12-4 to TRBJ2-7, with D tentatively TRBD1 (6 bases). The CDR3 runs 13 residues. V shed 3 bases and J shed 2 bases, with 8 bases lying between them.

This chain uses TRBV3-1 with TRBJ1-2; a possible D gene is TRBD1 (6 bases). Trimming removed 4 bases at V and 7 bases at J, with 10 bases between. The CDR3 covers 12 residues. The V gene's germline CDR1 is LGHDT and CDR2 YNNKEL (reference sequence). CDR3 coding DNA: TGTGCCAGCAGCCTCAGGACAGCTGGCTACACCTTC. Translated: CASSLRTAGYTF.

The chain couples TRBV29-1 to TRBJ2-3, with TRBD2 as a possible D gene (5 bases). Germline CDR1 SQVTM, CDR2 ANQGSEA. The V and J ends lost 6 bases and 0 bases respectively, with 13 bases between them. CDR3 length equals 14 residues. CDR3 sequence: CSVLRGFSTDTQYF. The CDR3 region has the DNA TGCAGCGTGCTTCGGGGATTTAGCACAGATACGCAGTATTTT.

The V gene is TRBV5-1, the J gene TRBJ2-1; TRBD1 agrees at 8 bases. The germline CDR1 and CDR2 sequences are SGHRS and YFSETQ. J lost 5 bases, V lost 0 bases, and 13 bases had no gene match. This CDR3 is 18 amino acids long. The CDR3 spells CASSLGQIGQGADNEQFF. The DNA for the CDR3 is TGCGCCAGCAGCTTGGGGCAAATTGGGCAGGGGGCAGACAATGAGCAGTTCTTC. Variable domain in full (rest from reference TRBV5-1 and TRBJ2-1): KAGVTQTPRYLIKTRGQQVTLSCSPISGHRSVSWYQQTPGQGLQFLFEYFSETQRNKGNFPGRFSGRQFSNSRSEMNVSTLELGDSALYLCASSLGQIGQGADNEQFFGPGTRLTVL.

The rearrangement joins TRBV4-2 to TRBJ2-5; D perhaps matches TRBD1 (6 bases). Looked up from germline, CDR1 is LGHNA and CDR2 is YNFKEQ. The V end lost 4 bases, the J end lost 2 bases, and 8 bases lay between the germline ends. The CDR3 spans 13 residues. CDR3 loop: CASSPGQQETQYF. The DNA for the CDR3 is TGTGCCAGCAGCCCTGGACAGCAAGAGACCCAGTACTTC.

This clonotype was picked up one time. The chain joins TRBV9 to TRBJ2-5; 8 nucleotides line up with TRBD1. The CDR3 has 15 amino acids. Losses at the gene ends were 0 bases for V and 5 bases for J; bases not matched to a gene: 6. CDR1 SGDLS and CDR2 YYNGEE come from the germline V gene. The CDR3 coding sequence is TGTGCCAGCAGCGTAGGCAGGGGGCTTGAGGAGACCCAGTACTTC. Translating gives CASSVGRGLEETQYF.

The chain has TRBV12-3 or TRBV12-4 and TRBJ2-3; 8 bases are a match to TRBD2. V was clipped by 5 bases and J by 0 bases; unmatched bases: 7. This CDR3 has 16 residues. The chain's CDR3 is CASSPIAGRSTDTQYF. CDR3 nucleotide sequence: TGTGCCAGCAGTCCCATAGCGGGGAGGAGCACAGATACGCAGTATTTT.

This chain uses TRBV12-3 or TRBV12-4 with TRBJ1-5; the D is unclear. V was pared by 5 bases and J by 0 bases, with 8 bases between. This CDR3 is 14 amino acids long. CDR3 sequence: CASSPDYSNQPQHF. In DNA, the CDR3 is TGTGCCAGCAGTCCAGATTATAGCAATCAGCCCCAGCATTTT.

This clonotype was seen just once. CDR3: CSARAGNVANQPQHF. DNA for the CDR3: TGCAGTGCTAGAGCCGGAAACGTAGCTAATCAGCCCCAGCATTTT. The chain is built from TRBV20-1 and TRBJ1-5; D unclear. The V and J ends lost 1 base and 4 bases respectively, with 14 bases between them. CDR3 size: 15 residues. Germline V gene data show CDR1 as DFQATT and CDR2 as SNEGSKA (reference sequence).

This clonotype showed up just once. The CDR3 region has the DNA TGCAGCGTTGAAGAACTAGAAGGGACAGGCGAACGCTATGGCTACACCTTC. Its protein is CSVEELEGTGERYGYTF. The V gene is TRBV29-1, the J gene TRBJ1-2; 8 bases agree with TRBD1. Trimming took 0 bases from V and 4 from J; bases not matched to a gene: 13. Germline CDR1 SQVTM, CDR2 ANQGSEA. The CDR3 runs 17 residues.

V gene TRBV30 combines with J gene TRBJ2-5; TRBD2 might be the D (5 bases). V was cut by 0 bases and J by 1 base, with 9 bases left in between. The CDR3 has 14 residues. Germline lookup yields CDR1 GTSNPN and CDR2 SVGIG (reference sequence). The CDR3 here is CAWSVQSGQETQYF. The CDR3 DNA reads TGTGCCTGGAGTGTACAGAGCGGCCAAGAGACCCAGTACTTC.

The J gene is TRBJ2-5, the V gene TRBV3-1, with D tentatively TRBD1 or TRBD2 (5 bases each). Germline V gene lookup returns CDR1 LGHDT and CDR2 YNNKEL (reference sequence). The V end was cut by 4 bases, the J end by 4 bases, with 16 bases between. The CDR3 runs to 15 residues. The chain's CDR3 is CASSLEGRARETQYF. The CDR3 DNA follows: TGTGCCAGCAGCCTTGAGGGACGCGCTCGAGAGACCCAGTACTTC.

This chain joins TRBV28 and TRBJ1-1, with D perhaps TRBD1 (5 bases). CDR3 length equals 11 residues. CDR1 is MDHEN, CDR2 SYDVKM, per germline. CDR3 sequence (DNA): TGTTTGACCGGGGCGGCCAATGGCGCTTTCTTT. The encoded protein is CLTGAANGAFF. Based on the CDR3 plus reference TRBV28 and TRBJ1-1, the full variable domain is DVKVTQSSRYLVKRTGEKVFLECVQDMDHENMFWYRQDPGLGLRLIYFSYDVKMKEKGDIPEGYSVSREKKERFSLILESASTNQTSMYLCLTGAANGAFFGQGTRLTVV.

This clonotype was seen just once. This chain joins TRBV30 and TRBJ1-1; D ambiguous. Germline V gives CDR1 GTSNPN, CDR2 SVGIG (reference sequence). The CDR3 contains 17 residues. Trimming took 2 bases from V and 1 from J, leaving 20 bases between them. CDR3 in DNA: TGTGCCTGGAGTAAATGGACCCCTTCACTACAGAACACTGAAGCTTTCTTT. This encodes CAWSKWTPSLQNTEAFF.

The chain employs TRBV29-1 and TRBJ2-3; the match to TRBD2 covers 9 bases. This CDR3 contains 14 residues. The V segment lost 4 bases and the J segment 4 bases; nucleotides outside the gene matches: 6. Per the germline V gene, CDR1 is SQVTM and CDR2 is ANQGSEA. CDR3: CSVGLAGIPDTQYF. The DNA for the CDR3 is TGCAGCGTTGGGCTAGCGGGGATTCCAGATACGCAGTATTTT.